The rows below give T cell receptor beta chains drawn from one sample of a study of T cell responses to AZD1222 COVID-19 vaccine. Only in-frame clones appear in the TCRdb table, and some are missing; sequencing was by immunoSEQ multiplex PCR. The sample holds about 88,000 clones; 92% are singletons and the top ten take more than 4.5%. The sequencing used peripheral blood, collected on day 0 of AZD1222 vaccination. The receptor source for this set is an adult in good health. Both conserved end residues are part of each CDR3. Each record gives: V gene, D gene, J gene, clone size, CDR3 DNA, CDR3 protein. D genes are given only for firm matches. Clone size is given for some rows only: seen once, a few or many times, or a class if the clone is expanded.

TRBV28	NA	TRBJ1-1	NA	TGTGCCAGCAAAGGGGTACACACTGAAGCTTTCTTT	CASKGVHTEAFF
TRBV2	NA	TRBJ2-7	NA	TGTGCCAGCAGTGAAGCCTATCAGGGCGAGCAGTACTTC	CASSEAYQGEQYF
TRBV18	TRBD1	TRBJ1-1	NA	TGTGCCAGCTCACCATTGGCGGGGACAGGGATGGACACTGAAGCTTTCTTT	CASSPLAGTGMDTEAFF
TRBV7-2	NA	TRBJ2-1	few	TGTGCCAGCAGCTTAGAGTCAAGCTCCTACAATGAGCAGTTCTTC	CASSLESSSYNEQFF
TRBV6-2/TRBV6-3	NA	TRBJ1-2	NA	TGTGCCAGCAGCGACAGTTCCTATGGCTACACCTTC	CASSDSSYGYTF
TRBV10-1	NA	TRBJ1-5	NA	TGCGCCAGCAGGGACAGTAATAGCAATCAGCCCCAGCATTTT	CASRDSNSNQPQHF
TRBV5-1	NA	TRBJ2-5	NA	TGCGCCAGCAGCGACCGGACCGGGGAAGAGACCCAGTACTTC	CASSDRTGEETQYF
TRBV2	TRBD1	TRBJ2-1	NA	TGTGCCAGCAGTGGACAGGGGGAAAGGAGTGAGCAGTTCTTC	CASSGQGERSEQFF
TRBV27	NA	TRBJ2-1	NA	TGTGCCAGCAGTTTAAACTCGTTGTTCGTAGCGCGATACAATGAGCAGTTCTTC	CASSLNSLFVARYNEQFF
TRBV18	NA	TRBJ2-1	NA	TGTGCCAGCTCACCCGGGACGCTTAACGCCAATGAGCAGTTCTTC	CASSPGTLNANEQFF
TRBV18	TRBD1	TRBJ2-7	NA	TGTGCCAGCTCACCCCGGACAGGGGCCTATTACGAGCAGTACTTC	CASSPRTGAYYEQYF
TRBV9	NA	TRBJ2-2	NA	TGTGCCAGCAGCACGGGACATACGAACACCGGGGAGCTGTTTTTT	CASSTGHTNTGELFF
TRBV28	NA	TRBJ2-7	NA	TGTGCCAGCAGAACTATTGAGAACTACGAGCAGTACTTC	CASRTIENYEQYF
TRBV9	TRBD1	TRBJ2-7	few	TGTGCCAGCAGCGCCACGGACAGGCCCTACGAGCAGTACTTC	CASSATDRPYEQYF
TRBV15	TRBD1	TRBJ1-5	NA	TGTGCCACCAGCCCGTTATGGACAGGCGTGCAGCCCCAGCATTTT	CATSPLWTGVQPQHF
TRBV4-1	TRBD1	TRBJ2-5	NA	TGCGCCAGCAGCCATGCTCAGGACAGGGAAGAGACCCAGTACTTC	CASSHAQDREETQYF
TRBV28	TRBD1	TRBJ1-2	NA	TGTGCCAGCAGCCTGAGAGAGATCGAACAGGGGGCGAACTATGGCTACACCTTC	CASSLREIEQGANYGYTF
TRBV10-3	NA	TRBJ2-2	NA	TGTGCCATCATGAGTGAGGGGTGGACCGGGGAGCTGTTTTTT	CAIMSEGWTGELFF
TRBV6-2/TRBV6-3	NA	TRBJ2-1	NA	TGTGCCAGCAGTTACCCGGCTGAGCAGTTCTTC	CASSYPAEQFF
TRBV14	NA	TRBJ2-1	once	TGTGCCAGCAGCCAAGAATGGTCTTTTCCCAAAAATGAGCAGTTCTTC	CASSQEWSFPKNEQFF
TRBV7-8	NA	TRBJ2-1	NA	TGTGCCAGCAGCTGGAACCGGGAACCTATCTACAATGAGCAGTTCTTC	CASSWNREPIYNEQFF
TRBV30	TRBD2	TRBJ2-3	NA	TGTGCCTGGAGTGTCGTGGCGGGAGAGGGTACAGATACGCAGTATTTT	CAWSVVAGEGTDTQYF
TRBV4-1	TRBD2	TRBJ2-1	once	TGCGCCAGCAGCCAAGACCTCTGGACTAGCGGGAGCGACAATGAGCAGTTCTTC	CASSQDLWTSGSDNEQFF
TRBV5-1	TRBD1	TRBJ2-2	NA	TGCGCCAGCAGCCCAGAAGGGACAGGGGGATCCGGGGAGCTGTTTTTT	CASSPEGTGGSGELFF
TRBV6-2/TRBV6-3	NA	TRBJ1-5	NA	TGTGCCAGCAGTTACTCTCGGACAGCTAGCAATCAGCCCCAGCATTTT	CASSYSRTASNQPQHF
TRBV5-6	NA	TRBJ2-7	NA	TGTGCCAGCAGCTTGGGCCTCGAGCAGTACTTC	CASSLGLEQYF
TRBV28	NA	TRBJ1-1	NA	TGTGCCAGCAGTTTCAGTTTTTTGAACACTGAAGCTTTCTTT	CASSFSFLNTEAFF
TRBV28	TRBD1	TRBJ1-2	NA	TGTGCCAGCAGTTCGGCCGGGACAGCGTTAGGCTATGGCTACACCTTC	CASSSAGTALGYGYTF